These 31 T cell receptor beta chains share one sample of origin, sequenced in a study of blood T cell repertoires in COVID-19. Profiling relied on immunoSEQ multiplex PCR, and the TCRdb table lists in-frame clones only, not all of them. The sample lists 70,000 to 80,000 clones; more than 75% were seen once. The material sequenced was peripheral blood. These receptors all come from a human donor in a cohort sampled during active COVID-19.

CDR3: CASSYEASRQYV. CDR3 coding DNA: TGTGCCAGCAGTTACGAGGCTAGCCGACAGTACGTC. The V and J genes are TRBV6-6 and TRBJ2-7, with D perhaps TRBD2 (5 bases). CDR1 and CDR2 (germline): MNHNY, SVGAGI (reference sequence). This CDR3 has 12 amino acids. Trimming left V 2 bases short and J 10 bases short, with 12 bases between.

V gene TRBV3-1 (or the pseudogene TRBV3-2) combines with J gene TRBJ2-3, with D unresolved. This CDR3 is built from 14 residues. Per germline, CDR1 LGHDT and CDR2 YNNKEL (reference sequence). Trimming removed 0 bases at V and 2 bases at J, with 6 bases between. CDR3 in amino acids: CASSQEGVTDTQYF. The CDR3 bases are TGTGCCAGCAGCCAAGAGGGCGTCACAGATACGCAGTATTTT.

This chain uses TRBV19 with TRBJ1-2; 12 bases are shared with TRBD1. CDR3 length: 17 amino acids. Germline V CDR1 and CDR2: LNHDA, SQIVND (reference sequence). Unmatched junction bases numbered 10, after V lost 4 bases and J lost 4 bases. For the CDR3, the DNA is TGTGCCAGTAGTAGATCCGGGACAGGGGGCTCCTCCTATGGCTACACCTTC. Its translation is CASSRSGTGGSSYGYTF.

The V call is TRBV5-5, the J call TRBJ2-7; 9 bases match TRBD1. The V and J ends lost 3 bases and 6 bases, in that order; junction bases with no gene match: 4. CDR1 SGHKS and CDR2 YYEKEE come from the germline V gene (reference sequence). This CDR3 has 13 amino acids. The CDR3 nucleotides are TGTGCCAGCAGCTCCGGGACAGGGAGCGAGCAGTACGTC. It encodes CASSSGTGSEQYV.

The J gene is TRBJ2-7, the V gene TRBV11-1, with 10 bases matching TRBD2. The CDR3 extends over 14 amino acids. CDR1 is SGHAT, CDR2 FQDESV, per germline (reference sequence). The J segment lost 7 bases and the V segment lost 1 base, leaving 4 bases of the junction unmatched. CDR3 sequence: CASSLELAGNEQYF. DNA of the CDR3: TGTGCCAGCAGCTTAGAACTAGCGGGGAATGAGCAGTACTTC.

J is TRBJ2-5 and V is TRBV11-3; 9 nucleotides align to TRBD2. The trim removed 0 bases at V and 5 bases at J, leaving 7 bases unmatched. The germline CDR1 and CDR2 sequences are SGHNT and YENEEA. The length of the CDR3 is 16 residues. The CDR3 here is CASSLEGGRAVETQYF. CDR3 in DNA: TGTGCCAGCAGCTTAGAGGGCGGGAGGGCCGTTGAGACCCAGTACTTC.

The chain carries TRBV6-5 and TRBJ2-7; weak D call: TRBD1 (5 bases). CDR3 length: 14 residues. In germline, CDR1 is MNHEY, CDR2 SVGAGI. V was shortened by 5 bases and J by 0 bases, with 11 bases between the two germline ends. The CDR3 DNA follows: TGTGCCAGCAGTCCTAGGGGCAGCTCCTACGAGCAGTACGTC. Amino acids: CASSPRGSSYEQYV.

The V call is TRBV7-9, the J call TRBJ2-7; D may be TRBD2 (7 bases). CDR1 is SEHNR and CDR2 is FQNEAQ in the germline V gene (reference sequence). The CDR3 runs to 14 residues. DNA for the CDR3: TGTGCCAGCAGCCTAGCGGACAGCTCCTACGAGCAGTACGTC. Protein sequence: CASSLADSSYEQYV.

The chain uses TRBV19 and TRBJ1-4; possibly TRBD1 for D (5 bases). CDR1 is LNHDA, CDR2 SQIVND, per germline (reference sequence). V lost 6 bases to trimming and J lost 4 bases, with 9 bases between them. This CDR3 has 13 residues. The CDR3 here is CASRDSYNEKLFF. CDR3 bases: TGTGCCAGTAGAGACAGCTATAATGAAAAACTGTTTTTT.

The V call is TRBV6-5, the J call TRBJ1-2; 9 bases map to TRBD1. Germline V gene sequence: CDR1 MNHEY, CDR2 SVGAGI. The CDR3 loop spans 13 amino acids. The junction had 4 bases not matched to a gene; V was cut back by 6 bases and J by 5 bases. DNA of the CDR3: TGTGCCAGCAGCTGGGACAGGGATTATGGCTACACCTTC. Translating it yields CASSWDRDYGYTF.

Worth noting for this clone: One end of the junction varies from germline; a read error may be responsible. V and J are TRBV7-2 and TRBJ1-3, with D tentatively TRBD1 (6 bases). From germline, CDR1 is SGHTA and CDR2 FQGNSA. The length of the CDR3 is 16 residues. The CDR3, as DNA: TGTGCCAGCAGCTTAGTCATGGGGGCTACTGGTAACACCATATATTTT. This codes for CASSLVMGATGNTIYF. Variable domain in full (rest from reference TRBV7-2 and TRBJ1-3): GAGVSQSPSNKVTEKGKDVELRCDPISGHTALYWYRQSLGQGLEFLIYFQGNSAPDKSGLPSDRFSAERTGGSVSTLTIQRTQQEDSAVYLCASSLVMGATGNTIYFGEGSWLTVV.

This chain joins TRBV6-4 and TRBJ1-2, with 8 bases matching TRBD1. The CDR3 totals 15 residues. CDR1 and CDR2 from the germline V gene are MRHNA and SNTAGT. The V and J ends lost 11 bases and 6 bases, in that order; junction bases with no gene match: 17. The CDR3 loop is CAPQSAGGEEDGYTF. CDR3 sequence (DNA): TGTGCCCCCCAGAGCGCAGGGGGCGAGGAAGATGGCTACACCTTC.

The V gene is TRBV3-1 (or the pseudogene TRBV3-2), the J gene TRBJ1-2; 7 bases are shared with TRBD1. V trimming: 2 bases; J trimming: 4 bases; junction bases outside the gene matches: 7. The CDR3 is 15 residues long. From germline, CDR1 is LGHDT and CDR2 YNNKEL (reference sequence). For the CDR3, the DNA is TGTGCCAGCAGCCAATTGGGGACAGCCGCCTATGGCTACACCTTC. Translation gives CASSQLGTAAYGYTF.

The rearrangement links TRBV5-1 to TRBJ2-3, with D maybe TRBD1 (6 bases). The V gene's germline CDR1 is SGHRS and CDR2 YFSETQ. This CDR3 region has 17 residues. V was pared by 1 base and J by 0 bases, with 15 bases between. The CDR3 here is CASSLFRGSTSTDTQYF. In nucleotides, the CDR3 is TGCGCCAGCAGCTTGTTCAGGGGTAGTACTAGCACAGATACGCAGTATTTT. The whole variable domain, remainder taken from reference TRBV5-1 and TRBJ2-3, is KAGVTQTPRYLIKTRGQQVTLSCSPISGHRSVSWYQQTPGQGLQFLFEYFSETQRNKGNFPGRFSGRQFSNSRSEMNVSTLELGDSALYLCASSLFRGSTSTDTQYFGPGTRLTVL.

The chain is built from TRBV6-5 and TRBJ2-7, with TRBD1 identical over 9 bases. Per the germline V gene, CDR1 is MNHEY and CDR2 is SVGAGI. The CDR3 sequence is 15 residues long. V was pared by 0 bases and J by 2 bases, with 2 bases of the junction left unmatched. Here the CDR3 DNA reads TGTGCCAGCAGTTACTCACGGACAGGGGCCTACGAGCAGTACGTC. It yields the protein CASSYSRTGAYEQYV.

The V gene is TRBV5-4, the J gene TRBJ1-1, with unresolved D. Germline V gives CDR1 SGHNT, CDR2 YYREEE (reference sequence). The CDR3 runs to 14 residues. Trimming pared 0 bases from V and 4 bases from J, leaving 10 bases between. CDR3 amino acids: CASSLGGVGTEAFF. CDR3 DNA: TGTGCCAGCAGCTTGGGCGGGGTTGGCACTGAAGCTTTCTTT.

V is TRBV5-4 and J is TRBJ2-7; D is unresolved. The ends were cut back, 2 bases at V and 1 base at J, with 7 bases in the middle. Germline V gene lookup returns CDR1 SGHNT and CDR2 YYREEE (reference sequence). This CDR3 comprises 13 residues. As DNA, the CDR3 is TGTGCCAGCAGCTTAGTCGGGTCCTACGAGCAGTACGTC. It yields the protein CASSLVGSYEQYV.

This clone has a single count. CDR3 amino acids: CASTPSGLAGGHGEQYF. The CDR3 DNA is TGTGCCAGCACCCCATCGGGACTAGCGGGGGGTCACGGCGAGCAGTACTTC. This chain uses TRBV2 with TRBJ2-7; TRBD2 agrees at 15 bases. Germline V CDR1 and CDR2: SNHLY, FYNNEI. The J segment lost 6 bases and the V segment lost 7 bases, leaving 13 bases of the junction unmatched. CDR3 length: 17 residues.

The rearrangement links TRBV18 to TRBJ2-3, with 7 bases fitting TRBD1. Trimming took 4 bases from V and 5 from J; bases not matched to a gene: 15. In germline, CDR1 is KGHSH, CDR2 LQKENI. The CDR3 sequence is 17 residues long. The CDR3 spells CASSRIGGNSQGDTQYF. The CDR3, as DNA: TGTGCCAGCTCACGGATAGGGGGCAATAGCCAGGGAGATACGCAGTATTTT.

The chain is built from TRBV5-4 and TRBJ2-1; D is possibly TRBD2 (6 bases). Germline assignment: CDR1 SGHNT and CDR2 YYREEE (reference sequence). V gave up 4 bases and J gave up 5 bases, with 16 bases separating them. This CDR3 spans 15 amino acids. The CDR3: CASSPPTRHNNEQFF. In nucleotides, the CDR3 is TGTGCCAGCAGCCCGCCGACTAGGCACAACAATGAGCAGTTCTTC.

V is TRBV19 and J is TRBJ1-1; 7 bases map to TRBD1. CDR1 is LNHDA and CDR2 is SQIVND in the germline V gene (reference sequence). Unmatched junction bases numbered 4, after V lost 6 bases and J lost 3 bases. CDR3 length equals 13 residues. CDR3 nucleotide sequence: TGTGCCAGTAGCCCCGGGACAGACACTGAAGCTTTCTTT. Translating gives CASSPGTDTEAFF.

J is TRBJ2-7 and V is TRBV6-2 or TRBV6-3, with D tentatively TRBD1 (5 bases). V gave up 3 bases and J gave up 1 base, with 10 bases separating them. The CDR3 has 14 residues. Germline CDR1 MNHEY, CDR2 SVGEGT. The DNA of the CDR3 is TGTGCCAGCAGTTATGGCCCAGGGTCCTACGAGCAGTACGTC. Translated: CASSYGPGSYEQYV.

This clone was found once. This sequence joins TRBV12-3 or TRBV12-4 and TRBJ1-5, with D possibly being TRBD1 (5 bases). The ends were cut back, 5 bases at V and 3 bases at J, with 8 bases in the middle. The CDR3 is made up of 13 amino acids. CDR3 sequence: CASSTGYNQPQHF. CDR3 coding DNA: TGTGCCAGCAGTACAGGATACAATCAGCCCCAGCATTTT.

The chain links TRBV5-6 to TRBJ1-6; D not certain. Germline values: CDR1 SGHDT, CDR2 YYEEEE. Trimming removed 0 bases at V and 6 bases at J, with 7 bases between. The CDR3 is 14 residues long. The CDR3 sequence is CASSLVSGNSPLHF. The CDR3 nucleotides are TGTGCCAGCAGCTTGGTCAGCGGTAATTCACCCCTCCACTTT.

The J gene is TRBJ2-7, the V gene TRBV7-9, with unresolved D. From germline, CDR1 is SEHNR and CDR2 FQNEAQ (reference sequence). The CDR3 is 14 residues long. The V and J ends lost 3 bases and 3 bases respectively, with 12 bases between them. CDR3 sequence: CASSFSSPYYEQYF. CDR3 DNA sequence: TGTGCCAGCAGCTTTAGTTCTCCGTACTACGAGCAGTACTTC.

As DNA, the CDR3 is TGTGCCAGCACCCCCTCTGGCAGAGGCGCCGGGGAGCTGTTTTTT. It translates to CASTPSGRGAGELFF. The rearrangement uses TRBV6-6 and TRBJ2-2; D is unclear. The CDR3 has 15 amino acids. The V gene lost 7 bases and the J gene lost 6 bases, with 18 bases spanning the gap. In germline, CDR1 is MNHNY, CDR2 SVGAGI (reference sequence).

This clone was seen a single time. V is TRBV18 and J is TRBJ1-4; D is possibly TRBD1 (6 bases). CDR1 is KGHSH, CDR2 LQKENI, per germline. V lost 3 bases, J lost 3 bases, and 14 bases lay in between. The CDR3 spans 16 residues. The CDR3 bases are TGTGCCAGCTCACCCTATACAGGGAGTGCTAATGAAAAACTGTTTTTT. The encoded protein is CASSPYTGSANEKLFF.

The chain employs TRBV11-3 and TRBJ2-2, with D possibly being TRBD2 (5 bases). V was clipped by 6 bases and J by 1 base, with 15 bases between them. CDR3 length: 16 amino acids. Germline CDR1 is SGHNT and CDR2 is YENEEA. CDR3 in amino acids: CASRAGPGKNTGELFF. The CDR3 nucleotides are TGTGCCAGCAGAGCAGGCCCGGGGAAGAACACCGGGGAGCTGTTTTTT.

This clone turned up a few times. V and J are TRBV6-2 or TRBV6-3 and TRBJ1-5; D uncertain. Trimming took 4 bases from V and 7 from J, leaving 8 bases between them. Germline loops: CDR1 MNHEY, CDR2 SVGEGT. The CDR3 has 12 amino acids. The CDR3, as DNA: TGTGCCAGCAGTTCGCACAGCCAGCCCCAGCATTTT. The encoded protein is CASSSHSQPQHF.

This clone was recorded only once. The gene calls are TRBV6-5 and TRBJ2-2; 9 bases agree with TRBD2. This CDR3 has 16 amino acids. Per the germline V gene, CDR1 is MNHEY and CDR2 is SVGAGI. Losses at the gene ends were 2 bases for V and 6 bases for J; bases not matched to a gene: 7. The chain's CDR3 is CASSYRGAGGAGELFF. The CDR3 DNA is TGTGCCAGCAGTTACCGTGGAGCGGGAGGTGCCGGGGAGCTGTTTTTT.

This sequence joins TRBV2 and TRBJ1-3, with TRBD1 identical over 8 bases. The germline V gene encodes CDR1 SNHLY and CDR2 FYNNEI. V dropped 3 bases and J dropped 7; count of bases not matched to a gene: 8. The length of the CDR3 is 15 residues. CDR3 DNA sequence: TGTGCCAGCAGTGATCGGACAGGGATTATGAACACCATATATTTT. This gives the protein CASSDRTGIMNTIYF.